This paragraph covers one T cell receptor beta chain sequence. Per the study methods: Amplification of reference gene primers was used by the study to estimate nucleated cell counts. Sequenced by immunoSEQ multiplex PCR; TCRdb stores in-frame clones only, minus some. V and J calls and clone size follow that table, whereas D and trimming were derived from the DNA. The data show about 210,000 clones, around nine tenths seen once. V dropped 8 bases and J dropped 2; count of bases not matched to a gene: 0. The V gene's germline CDR1 is SNHLY and CDR2 FYNNEI. This CDR3 is 13 amino acids long. These data originate in a study of blood T cell repertoires in COVID-19. Across the whole study: The origin of the acute and convalescent COVID-19 samples was the United States, Italy and Spain. The cDNA or gDNA used as material had been derived from T cells, B-cell-depleted T cells, or PBMCs.

The chain couples TRBV2 to TRBJ2-7; TRBD2 agrees at 13 bases. The sequenced material came from peripheral blood. The TCR comes from a woman aged 35 to 49 with acute or convalescent COVID-19. DNA for the CDR3: TGTGCCAGCGGACTAGCGGGGGCCTACGAGCAGTACGTC. Translation: CASGLAGAYEQYV.